This TCR beta chain comes out of a study of blood T cell repertoires in COVID-19. Study as a whole: Spain, Italy and the United States supplied samples that represented acute and convalescent COVID-19. Sample material is recorded as cDNA or gDNA derived from T cells, B-cell-depleted T cells, or PBMCs.

Per the study methods: Counts of nucleated cells, estimated from reference gene primer amplification, were obtained. Clones were read by immunoSEQ multiplex PCR, and TCRdb kept only the in-frame ones, dropping some. Clone size and V and J calls were adopted from that table, with D and trimming inferred from the DNA. The table has about 230,000 clones, approximately 82% seen once. This clone occurred a few times. V shed 2 bases and J shed 10 bases, with 12 bases lying between them. The CDR3 consists of 14 residues. CDR1 and CDR2 from the germline V gene are MNHEY and SVGAGI. The clonotype originates from a woman in her 70s with active or convalescent COVID-19. This chain uses TRBV6-5 with TRBJ1-6; weak D call: TRBD1 (5 bases). The source material was peripheral blood. The CDR3 is CASSYGLGPSPLHF. As DNA, the CDR3 is TGTGCCAGCAGTTACGGTCTGGGGCCGTCACCCCTCCACTTT.